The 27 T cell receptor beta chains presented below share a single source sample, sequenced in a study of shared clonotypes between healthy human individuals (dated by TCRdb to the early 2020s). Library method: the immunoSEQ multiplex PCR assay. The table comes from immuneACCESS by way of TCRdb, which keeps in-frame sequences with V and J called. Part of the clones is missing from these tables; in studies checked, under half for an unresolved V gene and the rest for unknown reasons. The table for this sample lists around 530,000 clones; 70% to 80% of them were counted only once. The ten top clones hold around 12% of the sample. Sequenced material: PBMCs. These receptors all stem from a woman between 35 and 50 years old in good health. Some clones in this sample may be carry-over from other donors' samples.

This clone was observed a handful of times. The CDR3, as DNA: TGTGCCAGCAGTGGGGGCCGGAGCAATGAGCAGTTCTTC. The encoded protein is CASSGGRSNEQFF. The chain combines TRBV2 with TRBJ2-1, with a possible D match to TRBD1 (5 bases). CDR1 is SNHLY, CDR2 FYNNEI, per germline. V dropped 4 bases and J dropped 6 bases, with 10 bases sitting between them. The CDR3 has 13 residues.

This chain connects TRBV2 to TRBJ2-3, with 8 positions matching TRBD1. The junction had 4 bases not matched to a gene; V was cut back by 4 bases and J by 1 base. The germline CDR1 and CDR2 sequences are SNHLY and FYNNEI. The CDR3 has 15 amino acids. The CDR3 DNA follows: TGTGCCAGCAGTGGACAGGGGTTGGGCACAGATACGCAGTATTTT. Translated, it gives CASSGQGLGTDTQYF.

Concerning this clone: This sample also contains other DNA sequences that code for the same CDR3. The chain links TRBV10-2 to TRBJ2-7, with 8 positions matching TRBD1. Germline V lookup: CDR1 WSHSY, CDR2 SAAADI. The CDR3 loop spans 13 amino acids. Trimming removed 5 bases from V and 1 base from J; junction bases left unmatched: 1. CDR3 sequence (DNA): TGCGCCAGCAGTACAGGGGGGTCCTACGAGCAGTACTTC. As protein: CASSTGGSYEQYF.

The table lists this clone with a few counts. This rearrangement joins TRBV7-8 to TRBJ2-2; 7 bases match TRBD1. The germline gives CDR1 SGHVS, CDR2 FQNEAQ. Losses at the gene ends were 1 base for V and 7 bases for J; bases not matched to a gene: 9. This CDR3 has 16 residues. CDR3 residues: CASSLVQGTLRGELFF. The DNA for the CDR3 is TGTGCCAGCAGCTTAGTACAGGGGACCCTTCGCGGGGAGCTGTTTTTT.

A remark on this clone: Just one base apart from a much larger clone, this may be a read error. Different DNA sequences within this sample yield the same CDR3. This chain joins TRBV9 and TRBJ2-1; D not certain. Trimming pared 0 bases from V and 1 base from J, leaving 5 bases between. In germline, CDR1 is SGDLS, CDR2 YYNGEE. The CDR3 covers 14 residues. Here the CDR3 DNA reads TGTGCCAGCAGCGTAGGGGGATCCTACAATGAGCAGTTCTTC. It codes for CASSVGGSYNEQFF.

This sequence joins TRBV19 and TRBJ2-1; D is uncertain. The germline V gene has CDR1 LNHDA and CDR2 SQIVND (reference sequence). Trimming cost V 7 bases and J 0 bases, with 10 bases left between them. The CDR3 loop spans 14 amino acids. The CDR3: CASNSRSSYNEQFF. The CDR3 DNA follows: TGTGCCAGTAATAGCAGGAGCTCCTACAATGAGCAGTTCTTC.

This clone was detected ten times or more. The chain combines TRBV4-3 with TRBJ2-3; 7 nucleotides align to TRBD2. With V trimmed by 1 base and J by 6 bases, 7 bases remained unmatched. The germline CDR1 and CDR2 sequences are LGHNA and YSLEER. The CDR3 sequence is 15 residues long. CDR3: CASSQGRGAGDTQYF. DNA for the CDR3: TGCGCCAGCAGCCAAGGTCGGGGAGCGGGGGATACGCAGTATTTT.

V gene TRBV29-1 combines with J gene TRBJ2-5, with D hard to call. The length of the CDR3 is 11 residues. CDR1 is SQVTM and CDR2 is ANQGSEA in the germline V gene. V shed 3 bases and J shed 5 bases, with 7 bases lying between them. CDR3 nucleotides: TGCAGCGTTGAGCCCCTGGAGACCCAGTACTTC. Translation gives CSVEPLETQYF. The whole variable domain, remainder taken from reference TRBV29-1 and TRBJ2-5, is SAVISQKPSRDICQRGTSLTIQCQVDSQVTMMFWYRQQPGQSLTLIATANQGSEATYESGFVIDKFPISRPNLTFSTLTVSNMSPEDSSIYLCSVEPLETQYFGPGTRLLVL.

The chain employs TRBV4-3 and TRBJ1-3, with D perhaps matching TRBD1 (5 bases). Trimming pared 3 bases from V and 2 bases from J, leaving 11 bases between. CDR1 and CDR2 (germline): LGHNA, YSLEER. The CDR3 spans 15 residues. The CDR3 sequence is CASSHPGLTGNTIYF. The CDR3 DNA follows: TGCGCCAGCAGCCATCCGGGACTCACTGGAAACACCATATATTTT.

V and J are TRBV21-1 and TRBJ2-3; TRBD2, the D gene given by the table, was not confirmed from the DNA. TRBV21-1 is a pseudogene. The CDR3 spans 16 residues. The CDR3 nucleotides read TGTGCCAGCTCCGGGGGTAGCGGGGAAGGCACAGATACGCAGTATTTT. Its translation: CASSGGSGEGTDTQYF.

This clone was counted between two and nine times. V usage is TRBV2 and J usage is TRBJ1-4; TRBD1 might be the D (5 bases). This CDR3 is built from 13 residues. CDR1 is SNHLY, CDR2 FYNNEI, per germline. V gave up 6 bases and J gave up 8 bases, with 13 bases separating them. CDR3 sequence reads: CASSPGRDEKLFF. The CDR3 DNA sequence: TGTGCCAGCAGCCCCGGTAGGGACGAAAAACTGTTTTTT.

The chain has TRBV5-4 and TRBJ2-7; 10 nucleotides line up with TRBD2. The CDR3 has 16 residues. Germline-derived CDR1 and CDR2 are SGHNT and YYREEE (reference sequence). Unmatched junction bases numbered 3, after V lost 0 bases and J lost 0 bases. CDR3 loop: CASSLGLAGASYEQYF. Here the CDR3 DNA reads TGTGCCAGCAGCTTGGGGCTAGCGGGAGCCTCCTACGAGCAGTACTTC.

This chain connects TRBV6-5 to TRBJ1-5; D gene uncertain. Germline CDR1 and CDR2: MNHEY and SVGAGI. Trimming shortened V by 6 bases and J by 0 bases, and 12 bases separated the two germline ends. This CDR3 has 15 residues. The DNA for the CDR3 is TGTGCCAGCAGCCCAAAATTGTATAGCAATCAGCCCCAGCATTTT. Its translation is CASSPKLYSNQPQHF.

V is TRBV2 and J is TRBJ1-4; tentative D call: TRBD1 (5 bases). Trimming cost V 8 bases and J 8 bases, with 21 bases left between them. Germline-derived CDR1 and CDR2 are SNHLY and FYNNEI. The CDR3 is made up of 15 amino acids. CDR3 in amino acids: CASLSAWWGGEKLFF. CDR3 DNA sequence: TGTGCCAGCTTGTCCGCTTGGTGGGGGGGGGAAAAACTGTTTTTT.

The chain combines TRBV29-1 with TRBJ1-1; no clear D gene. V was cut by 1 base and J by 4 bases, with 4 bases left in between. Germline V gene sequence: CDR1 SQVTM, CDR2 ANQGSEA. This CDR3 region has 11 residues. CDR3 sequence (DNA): TGCAGCGTTGAAGGGACCACTGAAGCTTTCTTT. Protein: CSVEGTTEAFF.

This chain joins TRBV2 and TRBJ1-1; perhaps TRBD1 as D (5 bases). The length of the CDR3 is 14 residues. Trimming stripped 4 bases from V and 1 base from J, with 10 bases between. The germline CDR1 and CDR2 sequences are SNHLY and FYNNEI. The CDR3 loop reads CASSVPRGNTEAFF. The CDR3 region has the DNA TGTGCCAGCAGTGTCCCTAGGGGGAACACTGAAGCTTTCTTT.

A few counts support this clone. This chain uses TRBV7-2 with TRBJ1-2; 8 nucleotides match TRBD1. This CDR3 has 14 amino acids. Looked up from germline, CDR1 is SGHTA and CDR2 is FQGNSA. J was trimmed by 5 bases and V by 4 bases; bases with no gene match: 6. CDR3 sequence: CASSWGTGRYGYTF. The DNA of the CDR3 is TGTGCCAGCAGCTGGGGGACAGGAAGATATGGCTACACCTTC.

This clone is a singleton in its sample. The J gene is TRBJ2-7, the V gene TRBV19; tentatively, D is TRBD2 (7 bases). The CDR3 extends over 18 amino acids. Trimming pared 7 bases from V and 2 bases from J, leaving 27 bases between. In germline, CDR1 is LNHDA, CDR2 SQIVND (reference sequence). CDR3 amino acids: CASTPGEGVQRVTYEQYF. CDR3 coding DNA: TGTGCCAGTACCCCAGGGGAGGGTGTCCAGCGGGTTACCTACGAGCAGTACTTC.

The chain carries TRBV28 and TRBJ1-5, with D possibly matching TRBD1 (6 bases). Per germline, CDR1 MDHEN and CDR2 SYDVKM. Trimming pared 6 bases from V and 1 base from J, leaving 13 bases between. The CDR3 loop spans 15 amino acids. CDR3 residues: CASSQTGQSNQPQHF. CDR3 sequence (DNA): TGTGCCAGCAGCCAAACAGGACAGAGCAATCAGCCCCAGCATTTT. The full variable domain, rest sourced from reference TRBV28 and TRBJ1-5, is DVKVTQSSRYLVKRTGEKVFLECVQDMDHENMFWYRQDPGLGLRLIYFSYDVKMKEKGDIPEGYSVSREKKERFSLILESASTNQTSMYLCASSQTGQSNQPQHFGDGTRLSIL.

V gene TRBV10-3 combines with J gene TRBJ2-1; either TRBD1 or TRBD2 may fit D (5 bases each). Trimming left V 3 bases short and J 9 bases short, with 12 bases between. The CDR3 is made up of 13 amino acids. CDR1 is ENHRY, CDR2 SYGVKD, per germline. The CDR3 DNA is TGTGCCATCAGTGATCGAAGTGGGACTGAGCAGTTCTTC. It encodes CAISDRSGTEQFF.

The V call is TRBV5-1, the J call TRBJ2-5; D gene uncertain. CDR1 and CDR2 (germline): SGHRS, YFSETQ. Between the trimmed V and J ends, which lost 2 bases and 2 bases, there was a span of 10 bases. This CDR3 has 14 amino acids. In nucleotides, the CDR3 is TGCGCCAGCAGCTTACAGCTGTCTCAAGAGACCCAGTACTTC. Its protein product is CASSLQLSQETQYF.

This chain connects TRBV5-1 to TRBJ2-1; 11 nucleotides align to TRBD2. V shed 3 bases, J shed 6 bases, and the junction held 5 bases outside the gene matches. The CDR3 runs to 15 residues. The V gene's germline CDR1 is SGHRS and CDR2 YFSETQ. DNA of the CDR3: TGCGCCAGCAGCTCTGGGACTAGCGGAGTCAATGAGCAGTTCTTC. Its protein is CASSSGTSGVNEQFF.

CDR3 sequence reads: CASSLTGGLAGGRTPRGELFF. As DNA, the CDR3 is TGTGCCAGCAGCTTAACAGGGGGACTAGCGGGAGGGCGGACGCCTCGCGGGGAGCTGTTTTTT. The chain links TRBV7-3 to TRBJ2-2, with 16 positions matching TRBD2. This CDR3 spans 21 amino acids. With V trimmed by 0 bases and J by 7 bases, 14 bases remained unmatched. CDR1 and CDR2 from the germline V gene are SGHTA and FQGTGA.

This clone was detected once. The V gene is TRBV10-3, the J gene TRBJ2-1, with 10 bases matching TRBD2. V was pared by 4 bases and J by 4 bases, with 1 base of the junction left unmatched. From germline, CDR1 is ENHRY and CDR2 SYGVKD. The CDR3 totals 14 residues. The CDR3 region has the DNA TGTGCCATCAGTGGGACTAGCGGATACAATGAGCAGTTCTTC. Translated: CAISGTSGYNEQFF.

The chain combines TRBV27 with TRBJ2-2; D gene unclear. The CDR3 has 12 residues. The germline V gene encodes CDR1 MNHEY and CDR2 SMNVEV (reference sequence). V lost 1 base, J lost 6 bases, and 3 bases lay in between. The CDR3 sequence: CASSLYPGELFF. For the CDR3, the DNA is TGTGCCAGCAGTTTATACCCCGGGGAGCTGTTTTTT.

The CDR3 region has the DNA TGTGCCAGCAGCTCCCAGGTGGTAGAGGCGGATGGCTACACCTTC. It codes for CASSSQVVEADGYTF. The genes are TRBV7-9 and TRBJ1-2; D remains unclear. Trimming removed 4 bases at V and 6 bases at J, with 18 bases between. This CDR3 has 15 residues. Per germline, CDR1 SEHNR and CDR2 FQNEAQ (reference sequence).

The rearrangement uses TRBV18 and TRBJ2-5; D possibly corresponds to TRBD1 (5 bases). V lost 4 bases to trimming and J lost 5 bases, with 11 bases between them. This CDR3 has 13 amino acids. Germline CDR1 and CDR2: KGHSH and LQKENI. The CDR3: CASSQDRAETQYF. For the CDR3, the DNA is TGTGCCAGCTCACAAGACAGAGCGGAGACCCAGTACTTC. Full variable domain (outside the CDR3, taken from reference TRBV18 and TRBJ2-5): NAGVMQNPRHLVRRRGQEARLRCSPMKGHSHVYWYRQLPEEGLKFMVYLQKENIIDESGMPKERFSAEFPKEGPSILRIQQVVRGDSAAYFCASSQDRAETQYFGPGTRLLVL.